The clone carrying this TCR beta chain appeared once. The data derive from a study of blood T cell repertoires in COVID-19. Per the original methods: Reference gene primer amplification in the assay estimated nucleated cell counts. Assay: immunoSEQ multiplex PCR; the TCRdb copy retains only in-frame clones and omits some. The DNA gave D and trimming, while V, J and clone size come from that table. The data hold some 70,000 clones, with approximately 89% observed a single time. The sample consisted of peripheral blood. The sequence was collected from a woman in her seventies with acute or convalescent COVID-19.

CDR3 coding DNA: TGTGCCAGCATAAGGACAGTGGACACTGAAGCTTTCTTT. Protein sequence: CASIRTVDTEAFF. The chain employs TRBV6-5 and TRBJ1-1; the D gene is possibly TRBD1 (6 bases). The CDR3 consists of 13 residues. With 7 bases removed from V and 3 bases from J, the gap between germline ends came to 12 bases. Germline V gene lookup returns CDR1 MNHEY and CDR2 SVGAGI.